The TCR beta chain under discussion was sequenced for a study of identical twins. Study outcomes and limitations: Zero-insertion findings could be partly confounded by invariant cells (MAIT and iNKT cells).

Template switching added a universal primer site, and cDNA bore unique molecular identifiers. TCRdb re-called the 5' RACE reads through MiXCR, storing one row per CDR3 protein. Among 640,000 or so distinct CDR3 sequences listed, 6% to 6.5% were seen once. The CDR3 extends over 16 amino acids. Per the germline V gene, CDR1 is SGDLS and CDR2 is YYNGEE. J gave up 3 bases and V 0 bases, and 3 bases lay outside the gene matches. As to this clonotype: What it binds is unknown.

This chain uses TRBV9 with TRBJ2-1; 10 bases agree with TRBD2. This clonotype was sampled from a man aged 18 to 29 in good health. Sequenced material: naive T cells sorted from blood. The chain's CDR3 is CASSVALAGDYNEQFF. CDR3 DNA: TGTGCCAGCAGCGTAGCCCTAGCGGGAGACTACAATGAGCAGTTCTTC.